This TCR beta chain was identified in a study of blood T cell repertoires in COVID-19. In the study's own analysis: By means of reference gene primer amplification, nucleated cell counts were estimated. Sequencing was performed with immunoSEQ multiplex PCR; in TCRdb, only in-frame clones are kept and a portion is missing. From that table come the V and J calls and clone size; the DNA was used to work out D and trimming. The sample carries around 380,000 clones, 70% to 85% recorded once. In germline, CDR1 is SGDLS, CDR2 YYNGEE. CDR3 length: 12 residues. V lost 2 bases and J lost 8; bases outside the gene matches: 2.

The sequence came from a human donor with acute or convalescent COVID-19. The donor label of this sample is uncertain. The chain carries TRBV9 and TRBJ1-2; the match to TRBD1 covers 8 bases. The source material was peripheral blood. The CDR3 DNA reads TGTGCCAGCAGCGTGACAGGGGAGGGCTACACCTTC. Translating it yields CASSVTGEGYTF.